These 5 T cell receptor beta chains were sequenced from one sample in a study of cytomegalovirus exposure and HLA in healthy donors. Here immunoSEQ multiplex PCR was the method, and the copy in TCRdb shows in-frame clones only, minus some. The table includes approximately 72,000 clones, 94% detected once. Material for sequencing was PBMCs. The receptors shown here come from a woman in her late teens or twenties in good health and CMV-seronegative.

V gene TRBV27 combines with J gene TRBJ1-4, with 8 nucleotides matching TRBD1. The CDR3 extends over 14 amino acids. Germline assignment: CDR1 MNHEY and CDR2 SMNVEV (reference sequence). With 3 bases clipped from V and 7 bases from J, the junction kept 4 bases outside the gene matches. CDR3 coding DNA: TGTGCCAGCAGTTTCCGGGACAGGAGTGAAAAACTGTTTTTT. Its translation: CASSFRDRSEKLFF.

The V and J genes are TRBV6-5 and TRBJ2-3; 11 bases fit TRBD2. Per germline, CDR1 MNHEY and CDR2 SVGAGI. The CDR3 spans 15 residues. Losses at the gene ends were 2 bases for V and 4 bases for J; bases not matched to a gene: 2. The CDR3 nucleotides are TGTGCCAGCAGTTACATTAGCGGGGGGGCAGATACGCAGTATTTT. This translates into CASSYISGGADTQYF.

The V gene is TRBV7-9, the J gene TRBJ2-3; 7 bases line up with TRBD1. Germline V gene sequence: CDR1 SEHNR, CDR2 FQNEAQ (reference sequence). The CDR3 totals 15 residues. J was trimmed by 4 bases and V by 5 bases; bases with no gene match: 9. The CDR3 here is CASSTGTVKADTQYF. The CDR3 DNA reads TGTGCCAGCAGCACCGGGACAGTAAAGGCAGATACGCAGTATTTT.

This clone has a single count. V and J are TRBV6-6 and TRBJ1-1, with 9 bases matching TRBD1. This CDR3 has 14 residues. Germline-derived CDR1 and CDR2 are MNHNY and SVGAGI (reference sequence). The ends lost 6 bases at V and 1 base at J; junction bases unmatched: 3. The CDR3 region is CASRRQGGNTEAFF. The CDR3 DNA sequence: TGTGCCAGCAGAAGACAGGGGGGGAACACTGAAGCTTTCTTT.

The CDR3 DNA sequence: TGTGCCAGCTCACCACGATTATCTCATGGGGACAGGGAGTATTCACCCCTCCACTTT. This codes for CASSPRLSHGDREYSPLHF. The rearrangement joins TRBV18 to TRBJ1-6; 9 nucleotides align to TRBD1. From germline, CDR1 is KGHSH and CDR2 LQKENI. Trimming removed 1 base from V and 8 bases from J; junction bases left unmatched: 15. The CDR3 totals 19 residues.